These 12 T cell receptor beta chains share one sample of origin, sequenced in a study of blood T cell repertoires in COVID-19. Profiled with immunoSEQ multiplex PCR; TCRdb holds only in-frame clones, not every one. This sample has around 120,000 clones, with about 78% found just once. The sequenced sample consisted of peripheral blood. The receptors originated from a man aged 70-80 years with acute or convalescent COVID-19.

This clone has just one count. The chain carries TRBV6-2 or TRBV6-3 and TRBJ1-1; TRBD1 agrees at 9 bases. The CDR3 runs to 15 residues. V lost 4 bases, J lost 1 base, and 4 bases stayed unmatched. Germline-derived CDR1 and CDR2 are MNHEY and SVGEGT. As DNA, the CDR3 is TGTGCCAGCAGTTCCGGACAGGGGTGGAACACTGAAGCTTTCTTT. It specifies CASSSGQGWNTEAFF.

V gene TRBV5-1 combines with J gene TRBJ2-5; a possible D gene is TRBD1 (6 bases). The germline gives CDR1 SGHRS, CDR2 YFSETQ. The V end lost 3 bases, the J end lost 5 bases, and 20 bases lay between the germline ends. The CDR3 sequence is 16 residues long. CDR3 region: CASSSLGASVGETQYF. The CDR3 nucleotides read TGCGCCAGCAGCTCTTTGGGGGCCTCGGTGGGTGAGACCCAGTACTTC.

This clone was detected only once. The chain links TRBV5-1 to TRBJ2-1; tentatively, D is TRBD1 (6 bases). The V gene's germline CDR1 is SGHRS and CDR2 YFSETQ. Trimming took off 4 bases at V and 8 bases at J, with 19 bases between the two ends. This CDR3 region has 15 residues. The CDR3 sequence: CASSLGSRGYDEQFF. As DNA, the CDR3 is TGCGCCAGCAGCCTGGGTAGCAGGGGATACGATGAGCAGTTCTTC.

There are a few counts of this clone. The chain links TRBV6-6 to TRBJ1-5, with D unclear. This CDR3 contains 15 residues. The germline V gene encodes CDR1 MNHNY and CDR2 SVGAGI (reference sequence). V dropped 5 bases and J dropped 0 bases, with 11 bases sitting between them. In DNA form, the CDR3 reads TGTGCCAGCAGTAGAGACGGGTATAGCAATCAGCCCCAGCATTTT. This translates into CASSRDGYSNQPQHF.

This chain links TRBV3-1 (or the pseudogene TRBV3-2) with TRBJ1-2; tentative D call: TRBD1 (6 bases). Germline values: CDR1 LGHDT, CDR2 YNNKEL (reference sequence). The V end was cut by 10 bases, the J end by 1 base, with 16 bases between. There are 14 residues in the CDR3. The CDR3 protein is CATGVQGFNYGYTF. DNA for the CDR3: TGTGCCACAGGGGTGCAGGGTTTTAACTATGGCTACACCTTC.

The rearrangement joins TRBV14 to TRBJ2-2; 10 bases are a match to TRBD2. The CDR3 has 15 residues. CDR1 SGHDN and CDR2 FVKESK come from the germline V gene. The ends lost 6 bases at V and 5 bases at J; junction bases unmatched: 6. CDR3 residues: CASSPRLAGTGELFF. The CDR3 DNA sequence: TGTGCCAGCAGTCCTAGACTAGCGGGTACCGGGGAGCTGTTTTTT.

The gene calls are TRBV29-1 and TRBJ2-1; 14 positions match TRBD2. The CDR3 contains 16 residues. CDR1 and CDR2 from the germline V gene are SQVTM and ANQGSEA. With 5 bases clipped from V and 2 bases from J, the junction kept 5 bases outside the gene matches. CDR3 DNA: TGCAGCGTTAGGGCGACTAGCGGGGGGGCCTACAATGAGCAGTTCTTC. It translates to CSVRATSGGAYNEQFF.

The chain links TRBV25-1 to TRBJ2-2; D remains unclear. CDR3 length: 12 amino acids. V lost 7 bases and J lost 5, with 8 bases in between. CDR1 and CDR2 from the germline V gene are MGHDK and SYGVNS. CDR3 amino acids: CASTHGTGELFF. DNA of the CDR3: TGTGCCAGCACCCACGGGACCGGGGAGCTGTTTTTT.

A single count supports this clone. The chain has TRBV19 and TRBJ1-1, with D maybe TRBD1 (5 bases). The CDR3 consists of 13 residues. V lost 6 bases to trimming and J lost 3 bases, with 11 bases between them. Germline V gene sequence: CDR1 LNHDA, CDR2 SQIVND (reference sequence). The CDR3 coding sequence is TGTGCCAGTAGACCCAGGGTGGACACTGAAGCTTTCTTT. Translating it yields CASRPRVDTEAFF.

The genes are TRBV28 and TRBJ2-5, with 10 bases identical to TRBD2. The CDR3 runs to 15 residues. Germline CDR1 is MDHEN and CDR2 is SYDVKM. V lost 5 bases, J lost 5 bases, and 8 bases stayed unmatched. The CDR3 region is CASSPGLARGETQYF. The CDR3 region has the DNA TGTGCCAGCAGTCCGGGACTAGCGCGAGGTGAGACCCAGTACTTC.

The gene calls are TRBV11-2 and TRBJ1-6, with 8 bases identical to TRBD1. The CDR3 extends over 14 amino acids. V lost 6 bases, J lost 7 bases, and 5 bases stayed unmatched. Germline V gene sequence: CDR1 SGHAT, CDR2 FQNNGV. CDR3 bases: TGTGCCAGCAGTAGCAGACAGGGGAATTCACCCCTCCACTTT. Its protein product is CASSSRQGNSPLHF.

This clone appeared a few times. V gene TRBV7-3 combines with J gene TRBJ2-1; TRBD1 aligns across 11 bases. The CDR3 consists of 15 residues. Germline CDR1 is SGHTA and CDR2 is FQGTGA. With 5 bases clipped from V and 8 bases from J, the junction kept 8 bases outside the gene matches. The CDR3 reads CASSPLRDRGDEQFF. Written as DNA, the CDR3 is TGTGCCAGCAGCCCCCTCCGGGACAGGGGGGATGAGCAGTTCTTC.